What follows is one TCR beta chain and its context. The target of this receptor is not known. No base quality information exists; no much larger clone differs at one position. The CDR3 covers 15 residues, taking in both the cysteine and the phenylalanine. Only CDR3 DNA remains: 45 bases, in frame from the first base. From a lookup of the germline V gene, CDR1 and CDR2 are MNHEY and SVGAGI. The trim is 4 bases for V and 0 bases for J, with a gap of 7 bases between the germline ends. The data originate from a study of OX40 agonist ivuxolimab in advanced cancers. A note on the overall study: Ivuxolimab, which targeted the costimulatory receptor OX40 (CD134), was an agonistic, fully human IgG2 monoclonal antibody. A male proportion of approximately 83% and a mean age of approximately 55 years, ranging from about 23 to 79, were recorded for the dose-escalation cohort. Partial responses occurred in three dose-escalation patients: two with cutaneous melanoma and one with hepatocellular carcinoma. Intravenous ivuxolimab was administered to patients every 2 weeks at six dose levels: 0.01, 0.1, 0.3, 1.5, 3 and 10 mg/kg. The paper reports the monotherapy dose-escalation portion (N = 52 patients) of the phase I ivuxolimab trial. Patients were allowed to have had prior anti-PD-1, anti-PD-L1 or anti-CTLA-4 therapy, and around 43% of the dose-escalation patients had been treated with checkpoint inhibitors. Of the roughly 52 patients in dose escalation, about 20 had hepatocellular carcinoma, approximately 15 had melanoma, 9 had renal cell carcinoma and 9 had head and neck cancer. Peripheral TCRbeta sequencing was intended to test whether TCR sequence diversity was altered and clonal T-cell expansion was caused by ivuxolimab.

Study-wide conclusions, independent of this receptor: Clonal expansion of both CD4+ and CD8+ blood T cells was observed from baseline to week 6 at doses 0.1 to 3.0 mg/kg. The antigen specificity of the clonally expanded peripheral T cells was not determined. Low levels of normalized T-cell clonal expansion were also seen in some nonresponding patients. After ivuxolimab, CD8+ T cells had more expanded clones than CD4+ T cells on average. In the 0.1-3.0 mg/kg groups, partial responders had among the lowest normalized peripheral clonal expansion, particularly in CD8+ T cells.

The trial excluded patients who had a history of autoimmune disease or were on systemic immunosuppression. Peripheral blood for TCR sequencing was collected from all dose cohorts at baseline, on cycle 4 day 1, and on cycle 7 day 1. Samples came from an open-label, multicenter, first-in-human phase I dose-escalation trial of ivuxolimab. Adults with locally advanced or metastatic melanoma, renal cell, hepatocellular, or head and neck squamous cell carcinoma were enrolled in the trial. Before TCR sequencing, CD4+ T cells and CD8+ T cells were sorted from peripheral blood as separate populations. Genomic DNA was extracted from sorted cells for sequencing of the TCRbeta CDR3 region. TCRbeta CDR3 regions were sequenced using the immunoSEQ Assay. TCRdb mirrors the immuneACCESS table, restricted to in-frame sequences. Some clones are absent from its copies; in checked studies, under half trace to an unresolved V gene, and the reason for the others is unknown. The table for this sample lists 80,000 to 100,000 clones; approximately 94% of them were counted only once. The ten top clones hold about 0.19% of the sample.

The chain links TRBV6-5 with TRBJ1-6, and the D gene may be TRBD1, 5 bases matching. Sample: CD4+ or CD8+ T cells sorted from blood, taken in a trial of the OX40 agonist ivuxolimab. The sequence was collected from an adult with an advanced solid tumor such as melanoma, head and neck, liver or kidney cancer. Read as DNA, the sequence is TGTGCCAGCAGTTGGGGGAGCTCCTATAATTCACCCCTCCACTTT. Its protein is CASSWGSSYNSPLHF.